Listed here are 25 T cell receptor beta chains from one sample, sequenced in a study of blood T cell repertoires in COVID-19. The protocol was immunoSEQ multiplex PCR, while the TCRdb copy is restricted to in-frame clones and leaves out a portion. The sample gives approximately 290,000 clones, about four fifths of which show up once; 15% to 19% is in the top ten. The source material was peripheral blood. These receptors all come from a person aged 70 to 79 with COVID-19, enrolled during active disease.

The chain uses TRBV29-1 and TRBJ1-1, with a possible D match to TRBD1 (6 bases). V gave up 3 bases and J gave up 4 bases, with 9 bases separating them. CDR3 size: 12 residues. The germline V gene has CDR1 SQVTM and CDR2 ANQGSEA. DNA for the CDR3: TGCAGCGTTGAGCCAGGGGCCACTGAAGCTTTCTTT. Translation: CSVEPGATEAFF.

This clone occurred once. The chain uses TRBV7-9 and TRBJ2-7; 7 bases match TRBD1. J lost 1 base, V lost 5 bases, and 8 bases had no gene match. This CDR3 spans 15 amino acids. From germline, CDR1 is SEHNR and CDR2 FQNEAQ (reference sequence). In nucleotides, the CDR3 is TGTGCCAGCAGCCTCCAGGGGGTCAAATCCTACGAGCAGTACTTC. Its translation is CASSLQGVKSYEQYF. Combining the CDR3 with reference TRBV7-9 and TRBJ2-7 gives the whole variable domain DTGVSQNPRHKITKRGQNVTFRCDPISEHNRLYWYRQTLGQGPEFLTYFQNEAQLEKSRLLSDRFSAERPKGSFSTLEIQRTEQGDSAMYLCASSLQGVKSYEQYFGPGTRLTVT.

The V gene is TRBV27, the J gene TRBJ2-7; tentative D call: TRBD1 (5 bases). The CDR3 length is 17 residues. Trimming shortened V by 5 bases and J by 3 bases, and 23 bases separated the two germline ends. Germline CDR1 is MNHEY and CDR2 is SMNVEV (reference sequence). The CDR3 region has the DNA TGTGCCAGCAGTATAACGGGTCGCCCAGGGTTTAGCTACGAGCAGTACTTC. Translated: CASSITGRPGFSYEQYF.

V and J are TRBV30 and TRBJ1-1; perhaps TRBD1 as D (5 bases). This CDR3 has 13 residues. Trimming cost V 0 bases and J 4 bases, with 9 bases left between them. The germline V gene has CDR1 GTSNPN and CDR2 SVGIG (reference sequence). The CDR3 sequence is CAWSVQGSTEAFF. CDR3 bases: TGTGCCTGGAGTGTTCAGGGTAGCACTGAAGCTTTCTTT.

This chain connects TRBV6-6 to TRBJ2-3; 9 nucleotides agree with TRBD2. V lost 5 bases, J lost 2 bases, and 14 bases stayed unmatched. Germline V gives CDR1 MNHNY, CDR2 SVGAGI (reference sequence). This CDR3 comprises 18 residues. The CDR3 sequence: CASSHQAGGPRSTDTQYF. The CDR3 coding sequence is TGTGCCAGCAGTCACCAAGCGGGAGGCCCGCGATCCACAGATACGCAGTATTTT.

J is TRBJ1-2 and V is TRBV5-4; TRBD1 matches 8 bases. With V trimmed by 4 bases and J by 2 bases, 7 bases remained unmatched. CDR3 length: 15 amino acids. Per the germline V gene, CDR1 is SGHNT and CDR2 is YYREEE (reference sequence). Here the CDR3 DNA reads TGTGCCAGCAGCCTAGGACAGGGATTGAACTATGGCTACACCTTC. Translation: CASSLGQGLNYGYTF.

There are a few counts of this clone. This sequence joins TRBV19 and TRBJ2-7; 7 bases are a match to TRBD1. J gave up 5 bases and V 4 bases, and 8 bases lay outside the gene matches. From germline, CDR1 is LNHDA and CDR2 SQIVND (reference sequence). The CDR3 length is 14 residues. The CDR3 coding sequence is TGTGCCAGTAGTACGTCCGGACAGGCCAACGAGCAGTACTTC. Amino acid sequence: CASSTSGQANEQYF.

CDR3 residues: CASSLSRDREGYTF. The CDR3 DNA reads TGTGCCAGCTCGCTAAGCCGGGACAGGGAAGGCTACACCTTC. This chain connects TRBV18 to TRBJ1-2; TRBD1 agrees at 9 bases. Germline-derived CDR1 and CDR2 are KGHSH and LQKENI. The CDR3 has 14 amino acids. The junction had 10 bases not matched to a gene; V was cut back by 6 bases and J by 8 bases.

The J gene is TRBJ1-2, the V gene TRBV6-1; 7 bases fit TRBD1. CDR1 and CDR2 from the germline V gene are MNHNS and SASEGT. The CDR3 covers 15 residues. V trimming: 3 bases; J trimming: 6 bases; junction bases outside the gene matches: 10. The CDR3 reads CASSEPGQFQHGYTF. CDR3 DNA: TGTGCCAGCAGTGAGCCGGGACAGTTTCAACATGGCTACACCTTC.

This clone was seen a single time. The chain recombines TRBV6-5 with TRBJ2-5; no clear D. With 0 bases removed from V and 1 base from J, the gap between germline ends came to 9 bases. The CDR3 length is 15 residues. Germline loops: CDR1 MNHEY, CDR2 SVGAGI. CDR3 protein: CASSYSFAGQETQYF. For the CDR3, the DNA is TGTGCCAGCAGTTACTCTTTTGCAGGCCAAGAGACCCAGTACTTC.

V usage is TRBV19 and J usage is TRBJ2-3, with 12 bases lining up with TRBD2. The germline gives CDR1 LNHDA, CDR2 SQIVND (reference sequence). J gave up 2 bases and V 9 bases, and 6 bases lay outside the gene matches. The CDR3 is 15 amino acids. This CDR3 is CASRTSGEFTDTQYF. As DNA, the CDR3 is TGTGCCAGCAGGACTAGCGGGGAGTTCACAGATACGCAGTATTTT.

The V call is TRBV2, the J call TRBJ1-3; weak D call: TRBD1 (5 bases). The CDR3 has 15 residues. From germline, CDR1 is SNHLY and CDR2 FYNNEI. Trimming took off 4 bases at V and 8 bases at J, with 18 bases between the two ends. CDR3 nucleotide sequence: TGTGCCAGCAGTGGGGCGGCCTACGCGGGGCACACCATATATTTT. Its protein is CASSGAAYAGHTIYF.

The chain employs TRBV6-5 and TRBJ1-2; D not certain. The CDR3 spans 14 residues. Per the germline V gene, CDR1 is MNHEY and CDR2 is SVGAGI. Trimming pared 5 bases from V and 0 bases from J, leaving 10 bases between. The CDR3 nucleotides read TGTGCCAGCAGTCGCGCACTAGCTAACTATGGCTACACCTTC. Its protein product is CASSRALANYGYTF.

V usage is TRBV5-1 and J usage is TRBJ1-4; 8 bases line up with TRBD1. The V gene's germline CDR1 is SGHRS and CDR2 YFSETQ. The V and J ends lost 4 bases and 7 bases, in that order; junction bases with no gene match: 9. The CDR3 has 15 residues. The DNA for the CDR3 is TGCGCCAGCAGCCTAAACCTCGGGACAGGTGAAAAACTGTTTTTT. It translates to CASSLNLGTGEKLFF.

CDR3 DNA: TGCAGCGTTGAAGACCAATTTTCGAGGAACACTGAAGCTTTCTTT. Its protein is CSVEDQFSRNTEAFF. V usage is TRBV29-1 and J usage is TRBJ1-1; D gene unclear. From germline, CDR1 is SQVTM and CDR2 ANQGSEA. Between the trimmed V and J ends, which lost 0 bases and 1 base, there was a span of 12 bases. This CDR3 comprises 15 residues. Supplemented by reference TRBV29-1 and TRBJ1-1, the full variable domain reads SAVISQKPSRDICQRGTSLTIQCQVDSQVTMMFWYRQQPGQSLTLIATANQGSEATYESGFVIDKFPISRPNLTFSTLTVSNMSPEDSSIYLCSVEDQFSRNTEAFFGQGTRLTVV.

Here the CDR3 reads CASSRDSSYNSPLHF. CDR3 bases: TGTGCCAGCTCACGGGACAGTTCCTATAATTCACCCCTCCACTTT. The genes are TRBV18 and TRBJ1-6; 7 nucleotides match TRBD1. Germline trimming cut 4 bases from V and 1 base from J; bases unmatched to any gene: 1. CDR1 KGHSH and CDR2 LQKENI come from the germline V gene. The CDR3 runs to 15 residues.

This clone was detected a few times. J is TRBJ1-2 and V is TRBV11-2; no reliable D call. The CDR3 runs to 13 residues. CDR1 is SGHAT and CDR2 is FQNNGV in the germline V gene. Trimming pared 4 bases from V and 4 bases from J, leaving 10 bases between. The CDR3 sequence is CASSYQSGYGYTF. The CDR3 bases are TGTGCCAGCAGCTACCAAAGCGGCTATGGCTACACCTTC.

This clone was recorded only once. The chain recombines TRBV19 with TRBJ2-2, with 11 nucleotides matching TRBD1. The J segment lost 6 bases and the V segment lost 6 bases, leaving 3 bases of the junction unmatched. The germline CDR1 and CDR2 sequences are LNHDA and SQIVND (reference sequence). The length of the CDR3 is 14 residues. CDR3 bases: TGTGCCAGTAGCACGGGACAGGGGGCCGGGGAGCTGTTTTTT. Its protein product is CASSTGQGAGELFF.

The chain employs TRBV7-2 and TRBJ2-1; 14 nucleotides match TRBD2. V dropped 0 bases and J dropped 13; count of bases not matched to a gene: 8. The CDR3 is made up of 16 amino acids. CDR1 is SGHTA and CDR2 is FQGNSA in the germline V gene. CDR3 in DNA: TGTGCCAGCAGCTTAGCCGGGACTAGCGGGAGTTCTAGACAGTTCTTC. Its protein product is CASSLAGTSGSSRQFF.

The chain is built from TRBV15 and TRBJ2-5, with 8 bases that match TRBD1. CDR1 is LNHNV, CDR2 YYDKDF, per germline (reference sequence). The ends lost 0 bases at V and 5 bases at J; junction bases unmatched: 5. This CDR3 is built from 15 residues. DNA for the CDR3: TGTGCCACCAGCAGAGAGCAGGGGGCGCAGGAGACCCAGTACTTC. This gives the protein CATSREQGAQETQYF. The variable domain in full, with the rest retrieved from reference TRBV15 and TRBJ2-5, is DAMVIQNPRYQVTQFGKPVTLSCSQTLNHNVMYWYQQKSSQAPKLLFHYYDKDFNNEADTPDNFQSRRPNTSFCFLDIRSPGLGDTAMYLCATSREQGAQETQYFGPGTRLLVL.

This chain links TRBV9 with TRBJ2-5, with TRBD2 as a possible D gene (6 bases). The CDR3 totals 13 residues. The V and J ends lost 0 bases and 3 bases respectively, with 6 bases between them. Germline CDR1 and CDR2: SGDLS and YYNGEE. CDR3 nucleotide sequence: TGTGCCAGCAGCGTAGCGGGGGAAGAGACCCAGTACTTC. The encoded protein is CASSVAGEETQYF.

The V call is TRBV9, the J call TRBJ2-5; D gene unclear. Trimming cost V 4 bases and J 0 bases, with 13 bases left between them. The CDR3 consists of 15 residues. Germline CDR1 reads SGDLS; CDR2 reads YYNGEE. The CDR3 coding sequence is TGTGCCAGCAGCCCCTTGGCAATAAACCAAGAGACCCAGTACTTC. This gives the protein CASSPLAINQETQYF.

The rearrangement links TRBV6-6 to TRBJ2-1; 7 positions match TRBD2. This CDR3 has 13 residues. Trimming took 8 bases from V and 12 from J; bases not matched to a gene: 13. Germline V lookup: CDR1 MNHNY, CDR2 SVGAGI (reference sequence). CDR3 amino acids: CASRSIAGVLQFF. The DNA for the CDR3 is TGTGCCAGCCGCTCTATTGCGGGGGTTCTGCAGTTCTTC.

A few counts support this clone. The genes are TRBV7-9 and TRBJ1-6; the D is unclear. CDR3 length: 15 residues. Trimming left V 5 bases short and J 14 bases short, with 22 bases between. The germline V gene has CDR1 SEHNR and CDR2 FQNEAQ (reference sequence). DNA of the CDR3: TGTGCCAGCAGCCTAGGGATGGAGGGAGCCCAAACCCTCCACTTT. Its translation: CASSLGMEGAQTLHF.

The chain links TRBV5-1 to TRBJ2-7, with 9 positions matching TRBD1. Trimming took 4 bases from V and 2 from J; bases not matched to a gene: 4. CDR3 size: 14 residues. Germline V gives CDR1 SGHRS, CDR2 YFSETQ. The CDR3 nucleotides are TGCGCCAGCAGCCCGGGACAGGGTCCCTACGAGCAGTACTTC. It codes for CASSPGQGPYEQYF.